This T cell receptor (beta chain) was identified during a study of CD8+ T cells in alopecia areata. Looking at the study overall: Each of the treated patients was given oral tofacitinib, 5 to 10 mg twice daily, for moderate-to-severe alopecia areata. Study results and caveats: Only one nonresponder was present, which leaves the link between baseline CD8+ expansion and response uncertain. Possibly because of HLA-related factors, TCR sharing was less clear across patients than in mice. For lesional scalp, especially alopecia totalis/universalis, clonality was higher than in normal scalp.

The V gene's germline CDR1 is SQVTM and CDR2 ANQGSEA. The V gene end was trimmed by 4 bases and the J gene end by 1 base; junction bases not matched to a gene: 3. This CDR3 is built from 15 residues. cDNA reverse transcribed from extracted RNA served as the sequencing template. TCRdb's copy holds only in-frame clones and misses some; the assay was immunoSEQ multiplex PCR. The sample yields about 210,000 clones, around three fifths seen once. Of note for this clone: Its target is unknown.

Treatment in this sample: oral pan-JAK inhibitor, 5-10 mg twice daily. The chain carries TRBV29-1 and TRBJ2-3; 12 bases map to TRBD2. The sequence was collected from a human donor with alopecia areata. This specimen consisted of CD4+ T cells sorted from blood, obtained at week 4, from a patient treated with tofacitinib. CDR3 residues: CSVGPSGGGTDTQYF. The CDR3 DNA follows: TGCAGCGTTGGCCCTAGCGGGGGGGGCACAGATACGCAGTATTTT.